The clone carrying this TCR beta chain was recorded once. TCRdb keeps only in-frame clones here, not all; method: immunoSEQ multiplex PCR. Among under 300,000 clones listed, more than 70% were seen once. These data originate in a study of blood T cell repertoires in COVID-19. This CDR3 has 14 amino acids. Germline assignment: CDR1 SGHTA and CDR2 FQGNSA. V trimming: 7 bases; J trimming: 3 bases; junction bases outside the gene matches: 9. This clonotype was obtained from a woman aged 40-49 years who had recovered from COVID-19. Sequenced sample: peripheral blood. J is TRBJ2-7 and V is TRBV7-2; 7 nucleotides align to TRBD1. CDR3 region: CASTHRDSHYEQYF. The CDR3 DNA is TGTGCCAGCACCCACCGGGACAGCCACTACGAGCAGTACTTC.